Listed here are 17 T cell receptor beta chains from one sample, sequenced in a study of graft-versus-host responses after intestinal transplantation. No antigen has been assigned to these receptors. Clones were sequenced by immunoSEQ multiplex PCR, and TCRdb holds only the in-frame ones, with some missing. Seen here are 85,000 to 130,000 clones, approximately 84% observed once, and the top ten hold roughly 0.9%. The sequencing here drew on unstimulated CD4+ T cells sorted from spleen or lymph node cells, taken before intestinal transplant. These receptors were collected from a human donor who received an intestinal transplant.

This clone was observed once. The chain couples TRBV7-3 to TRBJ2-1, with 10 positions matching TRBD2. V lost 4 bases, J lost 3 bases, and 0 bases stayed unmatched. From germline, CDR1 is SGHTA and CDR2 FQGTGA. The CDR3 runs 14 residues. CDR3: CASSSSGGYNEQFF. The CDR3 coding sequence is TGTGCCAGCAGCTCTAGCGGGGGCTACAATGAGCAGTTCTTC.

This chain uses TRBV18 with TRBJ2-3; TRBD1 might be the D (6 bases). CDR3 length equals 13 residues. The germline V and J ends were trimmed by 8 bases and 6 bases, with 15 bases remaining between them. Per the germline V gene, CDR1 is KGHSH and CDR2 is LQKENI. CDR3 in amino acids: CASHYRVYDTQYF. CDR3 sequence (DNA): TGTGCCAGCCACTACAGGGTCTACGATACGCAGTATTTT.

The chain couples TRBV2 to TRBJ2-7, with D hard to call. The CDR3 sequence is 13 residues long. Trimming shortened V by 4 bases and J by 6 bases, and 13 bases separated the two germline ends. Germline V gene lookup returns CDR1 SNHLY and CDR2 FYNNEI. The CDR3 coding sequence is TGTGCCAGCAGTGTAGTAGAAGGCGTCGAGCAGTACTTC. This translates into CASSVVEGVEQYF.

V is TRBV27 and J is TRBJ2-5; D may be TRBD1 (5 bases). Germline-derived CDR1 and CDR2 are MNHEY and SMNVEV (reference sequence). V was pared by 2 bases and J by 3 bases, with 10 bases between. The CDR3 is 14 amino acids. Here the CDR3 DNA reads TGTGCCAGCAGTTTACTCGGACAAAAAGAGACCCAGTACTTC. Translating gives CASSLLGQKETQYF.

The rearrangement joins TRBV7-2 to TRBJ2-7; 8 bases map to TRBD2. The V gene end was trimmed by 2 bases and the J gene end by 3 bases; junction bases not matched to a gene: 6. The CDR3 has 15 amino acids. Looked up from germline, CDR1 is SGHTA and CDR2 is FQGNSA. CDR3 nucleotides: TGTGCCAGCAGCTTAAGAGCGGGAGATTTCTACGAGCAGTACTTC. Translating it yields CASSLRAGDFYEQYF.

The chain has TRBV6-1 and TRBJ1-5; D is ambiguous. Germline V gene sequence: CDR1 MNHNS, CDR2 SASEGT. With 2 bases removed from V and 0 bases from J, the gap between germline ends came to 11 bases. This CDR3 comprises 16 residues. This CDR3 reads CASSERQVYSNQPQHF. DNA of the CDR3: TGTGCCAGCAGTGAAAGGCAGGTCTATAGCAATCAGCCCCAGCATTTT.

This clone came up a few times. V and J are TRBV11-1 and TRBJ2-3, with TRBD1 matching 8 bases. There are 17 residues in the CDR3. Germline V gene sequence: CDR1 SGHAT, CDR2 FQDESV (reference sequence). J lost 2 bases, V lost 5 bases, and 12 bases had no gene match. CDR3 sequence (DNA): TGTGCCAGCAGCGGAACAGGGGGACGCCCATCCACAGATACGCAGTATTTT. Its translation: CASSGTGGRPSTDTQYF.

V is TRBV4-1 and J is TRBJ2-5; unclear D gene. The V end lost 2 bases, the J end lost 2 bases, and 9 bases lay between the germline ends. This CDR3 is 14 amino acids long. In germline, CDR1 is MGHRA, CDR2 YSYEKL. CDR3 DNA: TGCGCCAGCAGCCAACAAGTGTGGCAAGAGACCCAGTACTTC. It translates to CASSQQVWQETQYF.

The chain has TRBV4-1 and TRBJ1-1, with TRBD1 as a possible D gene (5 bases). Germline CDR1 reads MGHRA; CDR2 reads YSYEKL. V was shortened by 3 bases and J by 4 bases, with 12 bases between the two germline ends. The CDR3 runs to 14 residues. CDR3 in amino acids: CASSHVTGVTEAFF. Here the CDR3 DNA reads TGCGCCAGCAGCCACGTGACGGGGGTCACTGAAGCTTTCTTT.

The rearrangement joins TRBV25-1 to TRBJ1-6, with 11 bases identical to TRBD1. The ends lost 6 bases at V and 7 bases at J; junction bases unmatched: 5. The CDR3 is 15 amino acids. Looked up from germline, CDR1 is MGHDK and CDR2 is SYGVNS. The CDR3 is CASRGGTGGNSPLHF. The CDR3 DNA is TGTGCCAGCAGAGGTGGGACAGGGGGAAATTCACCCCTCCACTTT.

This chain connects TRBV19 to TRBJ2-6, with D tentatively TRBD1 (6 bases). CDR3 length equals 17 residues. The V end lost 6 bases, the J end lost 0 bases, and 15 bases lay between the germline ends. Germline loops: CDR1 LNHDA, CDR2 SQIVND (reference sequence). CDR3 in amino acids: CASRAQGRLSGANVLTF. CDR3 nucleotide sequence: TGTGCCAGTAGAGCTCAGGGGAGACTCTCTGGGGCCAACGTCCTGACTTTC.

The V and J genes are TRBV5-1 and TRBJ2-5, with D uncertain. This CDR3 comprises 12 residues. Trimming pared 1 base from V and 1 base from J, leaving 2 bases between. CDR1 is SGHRS, CDR2 YFSETQ, per germline. The CDR3 loop is CASSLSQETQYF. In nucleotides, the CDR3 is TGCGCCAGCAGCTTGAGCCAAGAGACCCAGTACTTC.

A note on this clone: A read error may account for a junction end that differs from germline. The identical CDR3 is also encoded by other nucleotide sequences in the sample. The V gene is TRBV9, the J gene TRBJ2-3; tentative D call: TRBD2 (5 bases). Germline V gives CDR1 SGDLS, CDR2 YYNGEE. CDR3 length: 16 residues. The DNA for the CDR3 is TGCGCCAGCAGCCTCCCGAGGGATTCGAGCACAGATACGCAGTATTTT. Protein sequence: CASSLPRDSSTDTQYF. The entire variable domain, with the rest obtained from reference TRBV9 and TRBJ2-3, is as follows: DSGVTQTPKHLITATGQRVTLRCSPRSGDLSVYWYQQSLDQGLQFLIQYYNGEERAKGNILERFSAQQFPDLHSELNLSSLELGDSALYFCASSLPRDSSTDTQYFGPGTRLTVL.

The chain combines TRBV5-1 with TRBJ2-2; tentatively, D is TRBD2 (6 bases). This CDR3 is built from 14 residues. V lost 5 bases to trimming and J lost 2 bases, with 10 bases between them. The germline V gene encodes CDR1 SGHRS and CDR2 YFSETQ. CDR3 sequence reads: CASRNSGNTGELFF. In DNA, the CDR3 is TGCGCCAGCAGAAATAGCGGAAACACCGGGGAGCTGTTTTTT.

The chain is built from TRBV6-5 and TRBJ1-6, with 7 bases that match TRBD1. The V and J ends lost 0 bases and 10 bases, in that order; junction bases with no gene match: 9. The CDR3 is 16 amino acids. Per the germline V gene, CDR1 is MNHEY and CDR2 is SVGAGI. Here the CDR3 DNA reads TGTGCCAGCAGTTACTCCGGGCCAGGGGGAGGGTCACCCCTCCACTTT. It encodes CASSYSGPGGGSPLHF.

This sequence joins TRBV14 and TRBJ2-7, with 12 bases fitting TRBD1. Germline CDR1 and CDR2: SGHDN and FVKESK. V lost 4 bases and J lost 3; bases outside the gene matches: 7. This CDR3 has 16 amino acids. The CDR3 nucleotides read TGTGCCAGCAGCCCCGGGACAGGGGGCCGGAACTACGAGCAGTACTTC. As protein: CASSPGTGGRNYEQYF.

V and J are TRBV2 and TRBJ1-2; D not resolved. V was shortened by 6 bases and J by 2 bases, with 4 bases between the two germline ends. CDR3 size: 11 residues. Germline assignment: CDR1 SNHLY and CDR2 FYNNEI. The CDR3 protein is CASRENYGYTF. The CDR3 DNA sequence: TGTGCCAGCAGAGAAAACTATGGCTACACCTTC.